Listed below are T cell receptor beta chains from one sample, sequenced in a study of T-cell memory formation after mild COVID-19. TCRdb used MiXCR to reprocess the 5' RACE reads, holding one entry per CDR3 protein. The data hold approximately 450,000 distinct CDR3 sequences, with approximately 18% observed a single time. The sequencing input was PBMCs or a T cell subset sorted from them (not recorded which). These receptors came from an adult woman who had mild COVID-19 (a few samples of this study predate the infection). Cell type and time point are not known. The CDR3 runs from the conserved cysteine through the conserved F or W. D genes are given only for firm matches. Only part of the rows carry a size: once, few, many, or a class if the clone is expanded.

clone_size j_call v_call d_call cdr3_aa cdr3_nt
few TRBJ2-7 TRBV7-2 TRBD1 CASSARQGPTSYEQYF TGTGCCAGCAGCGCGAGACAGGGGCCTACCTCCTACGAGCAGTACTTC
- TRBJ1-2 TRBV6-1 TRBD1 CASSVTGGDYGYTF TGTGCCAGCAGCGTGACAGGGGGCGACTATGGCTACACCTTC
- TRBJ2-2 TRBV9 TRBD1 CASSPRTGQNTGELFF TGTGCCAGCAGCCCAAGGACAGGACAGAACACCGGGGAGCTGTTTTTT
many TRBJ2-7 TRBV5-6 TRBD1 CASTYRGPRGEQYF TGTGCCAGCACCTACAGGGGGCCAAGGGGCGAGCAGTACTTC
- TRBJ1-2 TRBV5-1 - CASSLEGSGSYGYTF TGCGCCAGCAGCTTGGAAGGGAGCGGGTCCTATGGCTACACCTTC
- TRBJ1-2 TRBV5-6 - CASSLASQFYTF TGTGCCAGCAGCTTGGCTAGCCAGTTCTACACCTTC
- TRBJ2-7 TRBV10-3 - CAISEPDERHEQYF TGTGCCATCAGTGAGCCAGACGAGCGACACGAGCAGTACTTC
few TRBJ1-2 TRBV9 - CASAVGGGNYGYTF TGTGCCAGCGCCGTCGGGGGAGGAAACTATGGCTACACCTTC
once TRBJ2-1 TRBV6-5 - CASSYRDNPYNEQFF TGTGCCAGCAGTTACCGGGACAACCCCTACAATGAGCAGTTCTTC
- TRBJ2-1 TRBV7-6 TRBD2 CASSLLAGGPGSYNEQFF TGTGCCAGCAGCCTACTAGCGGGAGGGCCCGGCTCCTACAATGAGCAGTTCTTC
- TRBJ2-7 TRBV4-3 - CASSQLAEQGFVEQYF TGCGCCAGCAGCCAGTTAGCGGAGCAGGGCTTCGTCGAGCAGTACTTC
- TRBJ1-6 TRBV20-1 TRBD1 CSAITGQSSYNSPLHF TGCAGTGCTATTACGGGACAGAGCTCCTATAATTCACCCCTCCACTTT
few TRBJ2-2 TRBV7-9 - CASSLAPRRELFF TGTGCCAGCAGCTTAGCGCCAAGGAGGGAGCTGTTTTTT
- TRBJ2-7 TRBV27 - CATAVGTTSEQYF TGTGCCACCGCTGTAGGGACAACCTCCGAGCAGTACTTC
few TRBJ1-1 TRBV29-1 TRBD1 CSVAYTGVQNTEAFF TGCAGCGTTGCATACACAGGGGTTCAGAACACTGAAGCTTTCTTT
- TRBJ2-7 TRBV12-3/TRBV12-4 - CASSSLGGPLEQYF TGTGCCAGCAGTTCACTAGGGGGGCCTCTCGAGCAGTACTTC
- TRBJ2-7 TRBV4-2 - CASSQVDLEREQYF TGTGCCAGCAGCCAAGTAGACCTAGAGAGGGAGCAGTACTTC
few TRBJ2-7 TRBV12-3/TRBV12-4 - CASSSTPGRNEQYF TGTGCCAGCAGTTCCACCCCAGGGAGGAACGAGCAGTACTTC
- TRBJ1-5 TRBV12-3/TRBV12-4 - CASSPLGPYSNQPQHF TGTGCCAGCAGTCCCCTGGGACCCTATAGCAATCAGCCCCAGCATTTT
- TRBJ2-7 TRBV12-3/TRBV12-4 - CASSPLWTGGLHEQYF TGTGCCAGCAGTCCCTTATGGACGGGGGGCCTTCACGAGCAGTACTTC
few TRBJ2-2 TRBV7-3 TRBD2 CASSSTSGGLGGELFF TGTGCCAGCAGCTCGACTAGCGGGGGACTCGGCGGGGAGCTGTTTTTT
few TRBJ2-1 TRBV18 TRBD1 CASSPPEDRALQFF TGTGCCAGCTCACCACCGGAGGACAGGGCATTGCAGTTCTTC
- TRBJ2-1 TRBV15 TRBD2 CATSREREGDNEQFF TGTGCCACCAGCAGGGAGCGGGAGGGTGATAATGAGCAGTTCTTC
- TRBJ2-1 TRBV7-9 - CASRPAGTNEQFF TGTGCCAGCAGACCAGCGGGTACCAATGAGCAGTTCTTC
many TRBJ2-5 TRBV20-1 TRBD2 CRVDGWGLASPQETQYF TGCAGGGTAGATGGATGGGGACTAGCGAGTCCCCAAGAGACCCAGTACTTC
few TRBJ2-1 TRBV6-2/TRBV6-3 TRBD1 CASGKGAYNEQFF TGTGCCAGCGGGAAGGGGGCATACAATGAGCAGTTCTTC
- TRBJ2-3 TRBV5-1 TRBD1 CASSSGQGTQYF TGCGCCAGCAGCTCGGGACAGGGAACGCAGTATTTT
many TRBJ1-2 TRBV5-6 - CASSPAAAGANYGYTF TGTGCCAGCAGCCCGGCGGCGGCAGGGGCTAACTATGGCTACACCTTC